This T cell receptor (beta chain) was found in a study of low-dose radiotherapy and immunotherapy resistance in tumors. Whole-study context: In Cohort 2, 1 Gy per fraction was delivered every two weeks, for a total of 13 Gy over 26 weeks. Alpha- and beta-chain coverage of first-strand cDNA came from TRAV- and TRBV-specific primers. Cyclophosphamide went in intravenously at 200 mg/m2 every two weeks, one day before radiation and immunotherapy.

Over roughly 20 PCR cycles, TCRs were amplified from a constant-region primer and V-primer adapter. TCRdb used MiXCR to reprocess the reads, holding one entry per CDR3 protein. The sample contains some 52,000 distinct CDR3 sequences, approximately 33% of which appear only once. CDR1 and CDR2 from the germline V gene are LGHNA and YSLEER. Trimming stripped 4 bases from V and 7 bases from J, with 13 bases between. The CDR3 extends over 13 amino acids. Time point described: after trial treatment. Treatment described: LDRT plus nivolumab, ipilimumab, low-dose cyclophosphamide and aspirin (RACIN trial). The patients who were eligible all carried advanced solid tumors that lacked tumor-infiltrating lymphocytes, meaning the tumors were TIL-negative. This clonotype appeared many times.

This sequence joins TRBV4-3 and TRBJ1-2, with D perhaps TRBD1 (6 bases). This TCR was sampled from a male donor with rectosigmoid adenocarcinoma. This specimen consisted of PBMCs, obtained after low-dose radiotherapy plus immunotherapy. For the CDR3, the DNA is TGCGCCAGCAGCCCGACCAAAGGGGGTGGCTACACCTTC. Translation: CASSPTKGGGYTF.